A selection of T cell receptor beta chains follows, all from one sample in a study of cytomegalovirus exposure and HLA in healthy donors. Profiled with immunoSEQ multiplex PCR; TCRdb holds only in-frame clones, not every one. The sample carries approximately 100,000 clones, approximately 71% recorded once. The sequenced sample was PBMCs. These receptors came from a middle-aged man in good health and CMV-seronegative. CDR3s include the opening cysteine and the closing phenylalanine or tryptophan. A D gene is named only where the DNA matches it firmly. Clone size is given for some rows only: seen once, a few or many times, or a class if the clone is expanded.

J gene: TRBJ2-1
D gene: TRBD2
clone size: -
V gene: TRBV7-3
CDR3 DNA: TGTGCCAGCAGCCCCATAGCGGGTCCCGGGCGGGAGCAGTTCTTC
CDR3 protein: CASSPIAGPGREQFF

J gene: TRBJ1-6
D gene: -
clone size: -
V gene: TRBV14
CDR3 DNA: TGTGCCAGCAGCCATAACCCGGGGATTTTGAATAATTCACCCCTCCACTTT
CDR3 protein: CASSHNPGILNNSPLHF

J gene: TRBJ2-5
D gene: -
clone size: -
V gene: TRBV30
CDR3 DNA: TGTGCCTGGAGGACTGGGGAGACCCAGTACTTC
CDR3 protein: CAWRTGETQYF

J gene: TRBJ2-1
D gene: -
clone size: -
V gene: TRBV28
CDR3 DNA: TGTGCCAGCAGTTTCGTCCCCATGGTAGGGGCTAATGAGCAGTTCTTC
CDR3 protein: CASSFVPMVGANEQFF

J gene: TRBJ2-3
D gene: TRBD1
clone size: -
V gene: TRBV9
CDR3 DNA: TGTGCCAGCAGCGTAGTCCCCGGGACAGGGGTGAATGCGCAGTATTTT
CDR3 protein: CASSVVPGTGVNAQYF

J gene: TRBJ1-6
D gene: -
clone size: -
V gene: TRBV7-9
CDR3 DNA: TGTGCCAGCGGCGATGGGGGGGGATCACCCCTCCACTTT
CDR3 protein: CASGDGGGSPLHF

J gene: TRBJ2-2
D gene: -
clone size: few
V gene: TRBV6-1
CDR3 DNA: TGTGCCAGCATGCGGAGCATTTCCACCGGGGAGCTGTTTTTT
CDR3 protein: CASMRSISTGELFF

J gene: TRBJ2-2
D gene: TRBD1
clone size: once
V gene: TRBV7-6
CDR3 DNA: TGTGCCAGCAGCCCAGGGGGCCGAACCGGGGAGCTGTTTTTT
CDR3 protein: CASSPGGRTGELFF

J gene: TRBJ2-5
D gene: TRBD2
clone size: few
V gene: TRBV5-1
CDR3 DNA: TGCGCCAGCAGCCCGGGGGGCCAAGAGACCCAGTACTTC
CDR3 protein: CASSPGGQETQYF

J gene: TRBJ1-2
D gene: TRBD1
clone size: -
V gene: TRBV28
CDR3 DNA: TGTGCCAGCAGTTTACCCAACCGGGACAGGCGCGCTAACTATGGCTACCCCTTC
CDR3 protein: CASSLPNRDRRANYGYPF

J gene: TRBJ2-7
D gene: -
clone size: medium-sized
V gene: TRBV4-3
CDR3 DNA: TGCGCCAGCAGCCAAACAAGGACAGAACCCTACGAGCAGTACTTC
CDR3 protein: CASSQTRTEPYEQYF

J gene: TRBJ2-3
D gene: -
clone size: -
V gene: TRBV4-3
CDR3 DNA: TGCGCCAGCAGCCAAGATCAGGGTAGCTTTAGCACAGATACGCAGTATTTT
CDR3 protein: CASSQDQGSFSTDTQYF

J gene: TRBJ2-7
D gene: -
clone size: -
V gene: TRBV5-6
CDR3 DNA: TGTGCCAGCAGCCGGGACACGTTCGGGGAGCAGTACTTC
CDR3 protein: CASSRDTFGEQYF

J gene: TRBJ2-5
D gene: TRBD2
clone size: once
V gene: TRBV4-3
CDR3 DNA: TGCGCCAGCAGCCGGGGGGGAGGAACCCAGTACTTC
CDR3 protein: CASSRGGGTQYF

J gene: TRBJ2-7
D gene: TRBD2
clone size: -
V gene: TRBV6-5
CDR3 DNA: TGTGCCAGCAGTCCGACTAGCGGAGGGTACGAGCAGTACTTC
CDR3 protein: CASSPTSGGYEQYF

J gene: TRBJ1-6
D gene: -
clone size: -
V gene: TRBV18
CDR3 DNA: TGTGCCAGCTCACGACAGGCATATAATTCACCCCTCCACTTT
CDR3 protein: CASSRQAYNSPLHF

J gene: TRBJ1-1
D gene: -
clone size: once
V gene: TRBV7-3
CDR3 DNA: TGTGCCAGCAGCTTAGGCCAGGTCACTGAAGCTTTCTTT
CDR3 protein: CASSLGQVTEAFF

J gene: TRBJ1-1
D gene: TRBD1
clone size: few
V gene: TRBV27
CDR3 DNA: TGTGCCAGCAGGGGACAGGGAGGCACTGAAGCTTTCTTT
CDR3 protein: CASRGQGGTEAFF

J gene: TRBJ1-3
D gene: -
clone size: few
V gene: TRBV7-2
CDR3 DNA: TGTGCCAGCGGAGCGGGAGGCTCTGGAAACACCATATATTTT
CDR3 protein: CASGAGGSGNTIYF

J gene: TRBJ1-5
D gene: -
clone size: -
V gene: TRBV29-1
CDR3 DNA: TGCAGCTACAGCTTTCGGCGCAATCAGCCCCAGCATTTT
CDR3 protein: CSYSFRRNQPQHF

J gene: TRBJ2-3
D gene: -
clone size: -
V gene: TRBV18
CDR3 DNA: TGTGCCAGCTCACCACCAGGGGGAGATACGCAGTATTTT
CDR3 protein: CASSPPGGDTQYF

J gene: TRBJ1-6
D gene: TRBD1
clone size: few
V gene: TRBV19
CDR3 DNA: TGTGCCAGTAGTAACCCAAACAGGGGTTGGAATTCACCCCTCCACTTT
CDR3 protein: CASSNPNRGWNSPLHF

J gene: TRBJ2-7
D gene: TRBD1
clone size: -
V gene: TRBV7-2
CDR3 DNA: TGTCCCAGCAGCTTAGAGGGGACAGGAGCCTACGAGCAGTACTTC
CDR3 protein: CPSSLEGTGAYEQYF

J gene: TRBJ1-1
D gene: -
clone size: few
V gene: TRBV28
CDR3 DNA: TGTGCCAGCAGTGGCGGGGTGTCGGCCACTGAAGCTTTCTTT
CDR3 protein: CASSGGVSATEAFF

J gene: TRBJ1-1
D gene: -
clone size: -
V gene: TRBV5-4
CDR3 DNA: TGTGCCAGCAGACTAGGGGGGGACGCTTTCTTT
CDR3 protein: CASRLGGDAFF

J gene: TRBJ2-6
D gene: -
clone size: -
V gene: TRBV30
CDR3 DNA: TGTGCCTGGAGACGCGGGGACTCTGGGGCCAACGTCCTGACTTTC
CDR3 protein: CAWRRGDSGANVLTF

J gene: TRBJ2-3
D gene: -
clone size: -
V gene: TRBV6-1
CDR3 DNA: TGTGCCAGCACCGAAAGCATTACTAGCACAGATACGCAGTATTTT
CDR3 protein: CASTESITSTDTQYF

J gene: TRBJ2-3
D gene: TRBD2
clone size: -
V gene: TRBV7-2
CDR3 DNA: TGTGCCAGCAGCTTCGCGGGGGGGCCGACAGATACGCAGTATTTT
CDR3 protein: CASSFAGGPTDTQYF

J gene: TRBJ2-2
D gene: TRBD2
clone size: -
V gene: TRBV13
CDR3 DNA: TGTGCCAGCAGCTCCCGGGGACCCGCGGGGGTCACCGGGGAGCTGTTTTTT
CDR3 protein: CASSSRGPAGVTGELFF

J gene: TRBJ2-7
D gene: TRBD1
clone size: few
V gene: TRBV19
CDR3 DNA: TGTGCCAGTAGTATAGGGGCGACAGGGGACTACGAGCAGTACTTC
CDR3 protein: CASSIGATGDYEQYF

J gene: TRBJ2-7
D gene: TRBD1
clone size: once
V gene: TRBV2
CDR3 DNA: TGTGCCAGCAGTGAAAGGTGGGACAGTCGGGACGAGCAGTACTTC
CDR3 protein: CASSERWDSRDEQYF

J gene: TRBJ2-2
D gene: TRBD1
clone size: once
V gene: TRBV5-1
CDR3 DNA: TGCGCCAGCAGCCTTTACGGACAGGAACCCGGGGAGCTGTTTTTT
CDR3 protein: CASSLYGQEPGELFF

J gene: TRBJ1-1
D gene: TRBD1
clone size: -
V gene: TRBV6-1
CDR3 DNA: TGTGCCAGCAGTGTTGGCAGGGGGCAAATGGTAGCTTTCTTT
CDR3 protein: CASSVGRGQMVAFF

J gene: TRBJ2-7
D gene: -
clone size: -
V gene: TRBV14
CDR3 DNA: TGTGCCAGCAGCCTCAGGAGAGGGATCGACGAGCAGTACTTC
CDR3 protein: CASSLRRGIDEQYF

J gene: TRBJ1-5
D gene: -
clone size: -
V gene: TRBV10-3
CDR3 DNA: TGTGCCATCAGTGAGAACGGGGGAGGTCAGCCCCAGCATTTT
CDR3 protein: CAISENGGGQPQHF

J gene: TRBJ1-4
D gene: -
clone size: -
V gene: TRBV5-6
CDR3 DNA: TGTGCCAGCAGCTTACACGGGGGGGCGAGGATTGAAAAACTGTTTTTT
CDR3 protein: CASSLHGGARIEKLFF

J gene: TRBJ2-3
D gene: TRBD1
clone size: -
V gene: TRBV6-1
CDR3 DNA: TGTGCCAGCAGAAACAGGGGGACGGATACGCAGTATTTT
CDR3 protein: CASRNRGTDTQYF

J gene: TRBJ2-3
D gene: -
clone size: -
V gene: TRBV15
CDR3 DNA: TGTGCCACCCAACTGACAGGTGGCACAGATACGCAGTATTTT
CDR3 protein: CATQLTGGTDTQYF

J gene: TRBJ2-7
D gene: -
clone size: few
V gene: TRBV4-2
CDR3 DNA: TGTGCCAGCATGGGCCAGACCTACGAGCAGTACTTC
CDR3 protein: CASMGQTYEQYF

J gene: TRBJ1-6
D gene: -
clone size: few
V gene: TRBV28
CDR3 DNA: TGTGCCAGCAACCTTTACAGGGCTAGCTCCTATAATTCACCCCTCCACTTT
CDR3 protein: CASNLYRASSYNSPLHF

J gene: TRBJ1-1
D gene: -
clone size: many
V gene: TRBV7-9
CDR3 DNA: TGTGCCAGCAGCTTAGTCGGGGGTTACACTGAAGCTTTCTTT
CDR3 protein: CASSLVGGYTEAFF

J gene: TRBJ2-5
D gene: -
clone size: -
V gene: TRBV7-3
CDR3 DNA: TGTGCCAGCAGCCGTTCGGGGGAAGAGACCCAGTACTTC
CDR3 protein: CASSRSGEETQYF

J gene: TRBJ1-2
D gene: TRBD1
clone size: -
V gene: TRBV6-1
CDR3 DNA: TGTGCCAGCAGTACGGGACAGGGATTTAGTGGCTACACCTTC
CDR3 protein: CASSTGQGFSGYTF

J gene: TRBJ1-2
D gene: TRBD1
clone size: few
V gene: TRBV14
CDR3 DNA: TGTGCCAGCAGCCCTCAGGGGGGATACTATGGCTACACCTTC
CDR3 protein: CASSPQGGYYGYTF

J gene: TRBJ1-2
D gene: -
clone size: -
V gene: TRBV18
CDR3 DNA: TGTGCCAGCTCACCAAGACAGTTAAACTATGGCTACACCTTC
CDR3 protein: CASSPRQLNYGYTF

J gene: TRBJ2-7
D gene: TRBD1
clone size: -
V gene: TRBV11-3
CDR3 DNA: TGTGCCAGCAGCTTATGGGAGACAGGGGGCTCCTACGAGCAGTACTTC
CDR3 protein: CASSLWETGGSYEQYF

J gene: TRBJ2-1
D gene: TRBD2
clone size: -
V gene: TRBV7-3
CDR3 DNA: TGTGCCAGCAGGGCAATGGGGACTAGCGGGGGAGGTGAGCAGTTCTTC
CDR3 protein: CASRAMGTSGGGEQFF

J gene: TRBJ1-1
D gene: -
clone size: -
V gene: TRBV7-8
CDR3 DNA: TGTGCCAGCAGCTTAATCGGCAGACAGAACACTGAAGCTTTCTTT
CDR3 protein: CASSLIGRQNTEAFF

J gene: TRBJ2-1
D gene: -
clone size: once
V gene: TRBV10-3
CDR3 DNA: TGTGCCATCACCGAAGGGAGTAGCTTCAATGAGCAGTTCTTC
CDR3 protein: CAITEGSSFNEQFF

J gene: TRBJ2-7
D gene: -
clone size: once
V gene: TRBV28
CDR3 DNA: TGTGCCAGCAGGGACCTGGGCGCGGGTTCCTACGAGCAGTACTTC
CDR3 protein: CASRDLGAGSYEQYF

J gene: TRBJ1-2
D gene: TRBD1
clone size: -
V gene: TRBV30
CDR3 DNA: TGTGCCTGGAAGGGGACAGGGGTAGGCTACACCTTC
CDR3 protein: CAWKGTGVGYTF

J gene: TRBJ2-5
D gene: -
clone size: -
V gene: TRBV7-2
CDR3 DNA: TGTGCCAGCAGCTTACCCCCAGGGGAGACCCAGTACTTC
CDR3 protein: CASSLPPGETQYF

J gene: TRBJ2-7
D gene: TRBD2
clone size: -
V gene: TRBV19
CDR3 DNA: TGTGCCAGTAGTACCTCCGGGACTAGGGGATCCTACGAGCAGTACTTC
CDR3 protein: CASSTSGTRGSYEQYF

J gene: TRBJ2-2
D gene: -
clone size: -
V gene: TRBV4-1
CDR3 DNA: TGCGCCAGCAGCCAGGTCGGGAATCCCGGGGAGCTGTTTTTT
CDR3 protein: CASSQVGNPGELFF

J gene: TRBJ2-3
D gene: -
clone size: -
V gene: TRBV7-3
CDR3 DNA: TGTGCCAGCAGCTCCGGAGGCCTGGATACGCAGTATTTT
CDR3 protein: CASSSGGLDTQYF

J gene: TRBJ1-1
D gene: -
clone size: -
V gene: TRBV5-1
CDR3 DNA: TGCGCCAGCAGCTTGGAGGACGGGGAGGGGACTGAAGCTTTCTTT
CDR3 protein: CASSLEDGEGTEAFF

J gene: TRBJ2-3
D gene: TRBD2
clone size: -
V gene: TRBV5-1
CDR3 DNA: TGCGCCAGCAGCTTGATCGGGGGGAGCACAGATACGCAGTATTTT
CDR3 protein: CASSLIGGSTDTQYF

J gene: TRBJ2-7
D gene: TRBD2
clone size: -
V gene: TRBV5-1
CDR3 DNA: TGCGCCAGCAGCTTGGAGTTTCCGGGGGGGCCAGTTACATACGAGCAGTACTTC
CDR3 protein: CASSLEFPGGPVTYEQYF

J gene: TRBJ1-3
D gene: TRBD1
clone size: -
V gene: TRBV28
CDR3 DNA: TGTGCCAGCAGTCGAAATCGGGACAGGGTAAACACCATATATTTT
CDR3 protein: CASSRNRDRVNTIYF

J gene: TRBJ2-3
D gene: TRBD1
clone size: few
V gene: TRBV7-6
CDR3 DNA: TGTGCCAGCAGCCAGAACGTAGGGGGCCAAGATACGCAGTATTTT
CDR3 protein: CASSQNVGGQDTQYF